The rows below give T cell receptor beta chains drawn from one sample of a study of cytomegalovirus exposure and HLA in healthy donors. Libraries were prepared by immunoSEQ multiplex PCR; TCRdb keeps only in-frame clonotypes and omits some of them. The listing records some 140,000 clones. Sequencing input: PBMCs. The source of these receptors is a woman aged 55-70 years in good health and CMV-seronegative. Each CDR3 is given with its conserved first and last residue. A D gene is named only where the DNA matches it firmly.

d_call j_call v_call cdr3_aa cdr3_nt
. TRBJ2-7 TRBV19 CASRRTGSSYEQYF TGTGCCAGTAGGAGAACAGGGAGCTCCTACGAGCAGTACTTC
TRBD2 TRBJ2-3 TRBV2 CASSGAGVFSDTQYF TGTGCCAGCAGTGGTGCGGGAGTTTTCTCAGATACGCAGTATTTT
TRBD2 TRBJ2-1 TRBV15 CATSRGQLAGGEQFF TGTGCCACCAGCAGAGGGCAACTAGCGGGAGGTGAGCAGTTCTTC
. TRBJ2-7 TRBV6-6 CASSRWTASEQYF TGTGCCAGCAGCCGCTGGACAGCATCCGAGCAGTACTTC
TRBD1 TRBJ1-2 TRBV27 CASSMLPGQGVGGYTF TGTGCCAGCAGTATGCTACCGGGACAGGGGGTAGGTGGCTACACCTTC
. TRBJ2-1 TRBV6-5 CASGRGVSSYNEQFF TGTGCCAGTGGGAGGGGGGTGAGCTCCTACAATGAGCAGTTCTTC
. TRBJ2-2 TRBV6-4 CASSDQGSTGELFF TGTGCCAGCAGTGATCAGGGCTCCACCGGGGAGCTGTTTTTT
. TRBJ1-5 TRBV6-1 CASYPTGSNQPQHF TGTGCCAGCTACCCAACAGGTAGCAATCAGCCCCAGCATTTT
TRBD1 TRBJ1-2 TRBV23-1 CASSPRTGRRANYGYTF TGCGCCAGCAGTCCCCGGACAGGGCGTCGGGCTAACTATGGCTACACCTTC
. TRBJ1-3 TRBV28 CASSLGGPLSGNTIYF TGTGCCAGCAGTTTGGGCGGGCCCCTATCTGGAAACACCATATATTTT
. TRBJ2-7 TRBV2 CASSGTGKQYF TGTGCCAGCAGTGGGACTGGCAAGCAGTACTTC
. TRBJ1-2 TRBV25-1 CASSDQDYGYTF TGTGCCAGCAGTGACCAGGACTATGGCTACACCTTC
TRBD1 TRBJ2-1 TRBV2 CASSNRDRAPNEQFF TGTGCCAGCAGTAACCGGGACAGGGCCCCCAATGAGCAGTTCTTC
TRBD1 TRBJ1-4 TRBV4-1 CASSQEGDRGRLNEKLFF TGCGCCAGCAGCCAAGAAGGGGACAGGGGGCGCCTAAATGAAAAACTGTTTTTT
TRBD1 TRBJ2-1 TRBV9 CASSLRQGGTNEQFF TGTGCCAGCAGCCTTCGACAGGGGGGTACCAATGAGCAGTTCTTC
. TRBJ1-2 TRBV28 CASSLTKQGSNYGYTF TGTGCCAGCAGTCTGACGAAACAGGGAAGTAACTATGGCTACACCTTC
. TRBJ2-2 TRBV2 CASRTSPGVGTGELFF TGTGCCAGCAGAACTAGCCCGGGAGTGGGCACCGGGGAGCTGTTTTTT
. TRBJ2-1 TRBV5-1 CASSPSLSGRYNEQFF TGCGCCAGCAGCCCCTCCCTGAGCGGTAGGTACAATGAGCAGTTCTTC
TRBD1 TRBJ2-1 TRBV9 CASTPPSNRGLDYNEQFF TGTGCCAGCACCCCCCCGTCAAACAGGGGGCTTGACTACAATGAGCAGTTCTTC
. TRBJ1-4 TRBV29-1 CSVLRVPNEKLFF TGCAGCGTCCTCAGGGTCCCCAATGAAAAACTGTTTTTT
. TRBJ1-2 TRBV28 CASLRAGDGYTF TGTGCCAGCCTACGGGCAGGGGACGGCTACACCTTC
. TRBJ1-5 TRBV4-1 CASSPVDAGPSNQPQHF TGCGCCAGCAGCCCCGTGGATGCAGGGCCTAGCAATCAGCCCCAGCATTTT
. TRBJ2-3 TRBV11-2 CASSLPGSDTQYF TGTGCCAGCAGCTTGCCAGGGTCGGATACGCAGTATTTT
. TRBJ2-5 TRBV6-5 CASSPTPGNPETQYF TGTGCCAGCAGCCCAACCCCAGGGAACCCAGAGACCCAGTACTTC
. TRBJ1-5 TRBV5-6 CASSLAGQTANQPQHF TGTGCCAGCAGCTTGGCCGGGCAGACAGCTAACCAGCCCCAGCATTTT
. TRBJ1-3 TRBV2 CASSVEGRNTIYF TGTGCCAGCAGTGTTGAGGGCAGGAACACCATATATTTT
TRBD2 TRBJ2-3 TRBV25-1 CASSEFLAGARDTQYF TGTGCCAGCAGTGAATTTCTAGCGGGAGCCCGGGATACGCAGTATTTT
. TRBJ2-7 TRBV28 CASSPPDRAYEQYF TGTGCCAGCAGTCCCCCTGACAGAGCCTACGAGCAGTACTTC
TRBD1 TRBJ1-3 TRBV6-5 CASRKGGAGNTIYF TGTGCCAGCCGCAAAGGGGGCGCCGGAAACACCATATATTTT
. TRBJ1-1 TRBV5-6 CASSLGRGAVNTEAFF TGTGCCAGCAGCTTGGGACGGGGGGCGGTGAACACTGAAGCTTTCTTT
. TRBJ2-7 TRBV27 CASSMTVSYEQYF TGTGCCAGCAGTATGACAGTTTCCTACGAGCAGTACTTC
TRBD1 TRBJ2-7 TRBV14 CASSQVPQGKQYF TGTGCCAGCAGCCAGGTCCCACAGGGGAAGCAGTACTTC
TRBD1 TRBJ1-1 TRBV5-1 CASSLTNLDRADTEAFF TGCGCCAGCAGCTTGACCAACCTGGACAGGGCCGACACTGAAGCTTTCTTT
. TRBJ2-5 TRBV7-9 CAVAGEYF TGTGCCGTTGCGGGCGAATACTTC
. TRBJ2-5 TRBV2 CASSAERRVGETQYF TGTGCCAGCAGTGCGGAGCGCAGGGTGGGAGAGACCCAGTACTTC
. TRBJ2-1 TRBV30 CAWSVTREQFF TGTGCCTGGAGTGTAACGAGGGAGCAGTTCTTC
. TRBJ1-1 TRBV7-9 CASSLGQGYTEAFF TGTGCCAGCAGCTTAGGGCAGGGGTACACTGAAGCTTTCTTT
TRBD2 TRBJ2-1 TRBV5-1 CASSLGILAGGNEQFF TGCGCCAGCAGCTTGGGTATACTAGCGGGAGGCAATGAGCAGTTCTTC
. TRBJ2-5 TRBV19 CASSIFGQGPDQETQYF TGTGCCAGTAGTATATTTGGTCAGGGCCCCGACCAAGAGACCCAGTACTTC
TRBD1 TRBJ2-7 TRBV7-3 CASSALGTGKASYEQYF TGTGCCAGCAGCGCCCTCGGGACAGGAAAGGCCTCCTACGAGCAGTACTTC
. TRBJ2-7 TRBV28 CASSFGAESSYEQYF TGTGCCAGCAGTTTTGGAGCGGAGAGCTCCTACGAGCAGTACTTC
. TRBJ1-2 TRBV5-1 CASSLWDAGGSGYTF TGCGCCAGCAGCTTGTGGGATGCGGGAGGAAGTGGCTACACCTTC
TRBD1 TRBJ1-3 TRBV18 CASSSNPRSTTGGTSGNTIYF TGTGCCAGCTCATCTAATCCCCGGTCCACTACAGGGGGCACGTCTGGAAACACCATATATTTT
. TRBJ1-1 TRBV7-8 CASSLVSGGAFF TGTGCCAGCAGCTTAGTATCGGGTGGAGCTTTCTTT
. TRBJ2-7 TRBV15 CATSRDVEHEQYF TGTGCCACCAGCAGAGATGTAGAGCACGAGCAGTACTTC
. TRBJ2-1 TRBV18 CASSPSRDRVYNEQFF TGTGCCAGCTCACCGTCGAGGGATCGAGTCTACAATGAGCAGTTCTTC
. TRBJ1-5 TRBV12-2 CASRFSTGANNQPQHF TGTGCAAGTCGCTTTTCTACAGGTGCTAACAATCAGCCCCAGCATTTT
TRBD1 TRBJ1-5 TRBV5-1 CASSPGTGGMGNQPQHF TGCGCCAGCAGCCCAGGGACAGGGGGCATGGGCAATCAGCCCCAGCATTTT
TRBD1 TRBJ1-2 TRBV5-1 CASSLMAGGALDYGYTF TGCGCCAGCAGCTTGATGGCAGGGGGCGCATTAGACTATGGCTACACCTTC
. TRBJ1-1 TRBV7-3 CASSLRPWGQANTEAFF TGTGCCAGCAGCTTAAGGCCTTGGGGCCAGGCGAACACTGAAGCTTTCTTT
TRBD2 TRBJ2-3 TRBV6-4 CAKPGLDLEDTQYF TGTGCCAAACCTGGACTAGATTTGGAAGATACGCAGTATTTT
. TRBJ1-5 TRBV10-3 CAIQGSPNQPQHF TGTGCCATCCAGGGCAGCCCCAATCAGCCCCAGCATTTT
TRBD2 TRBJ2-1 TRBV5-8 CASSLGLADYNEQFF TGTGCCAGCAGCTTGGGACTAGCCGACTACAATGAGCAGTTCTTC
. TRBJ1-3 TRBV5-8 CASSFYPSSGNTIYF TGTGCCAGCAGCTTTTATCCCTCCTCTGGAAACACCATATATTTT
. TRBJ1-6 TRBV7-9 CASSSREVWNSPLHF TGTGCCAGCAGCTCGCGGGAGGTTTGGAATTCACCCCTCCACTTT
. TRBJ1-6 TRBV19 CASSITVGGSPLHF TGTGCCAGTAGTATAACGGTGGGAGGGTCACCCCTCCACTTT
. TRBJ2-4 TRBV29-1 CSVAGGVKNIQYF TGCAGCGTTGCTGGGGGCGTCAAAAACATTCAGTACTTC
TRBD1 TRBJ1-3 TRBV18 CASSPLGTATPSGNTIYF TGTGCCAGCTCACCACTAGGGACAGCAACCCCCTCTGGAAACACCATATATTTT
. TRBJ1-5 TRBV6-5 CASSPSVPRGQPQHF TGTGCCAGCAGCCCCTCAGTCCCCCGGGGGCAGCCCCAGCATTTT